This TCR beta chain stems from a study of sequential checkpoint blockade in melanoma. Clones were sequenced by immunoSEQ multiplex PCR, and TCRdb holds only the in-frame ones, with some missing. The table includes over 9,000 clones, about three quarters detected once. This clone was observed once. Treatment reported: randomized to nivolumab then ipilimumab (arm A) or the reverse (arm B). This TCR was sampled from a human donor with melanoma. The source was CD8+ T cells sorted from blood (inferred from file names), collected from a patient given nivolumab and ipilimumab in sequence.

The CDR3 DNA reads TGTGCCAGCAGTGAAGCGGGGGGGGATAATTCACCCCTCCACTTT. It is translated as CASSEAGGDNSPLHF. V usage is TRBV6-1 and J usage is TRBJ1-6; weak D call: TRBD1 (5 bases). Germline V CDR1 and CDR2: MNHNS, SASEGT. Deletions cut 0 bases from V and 5 bases from J, with 8 bases between. CDR3 size: 15 residues.